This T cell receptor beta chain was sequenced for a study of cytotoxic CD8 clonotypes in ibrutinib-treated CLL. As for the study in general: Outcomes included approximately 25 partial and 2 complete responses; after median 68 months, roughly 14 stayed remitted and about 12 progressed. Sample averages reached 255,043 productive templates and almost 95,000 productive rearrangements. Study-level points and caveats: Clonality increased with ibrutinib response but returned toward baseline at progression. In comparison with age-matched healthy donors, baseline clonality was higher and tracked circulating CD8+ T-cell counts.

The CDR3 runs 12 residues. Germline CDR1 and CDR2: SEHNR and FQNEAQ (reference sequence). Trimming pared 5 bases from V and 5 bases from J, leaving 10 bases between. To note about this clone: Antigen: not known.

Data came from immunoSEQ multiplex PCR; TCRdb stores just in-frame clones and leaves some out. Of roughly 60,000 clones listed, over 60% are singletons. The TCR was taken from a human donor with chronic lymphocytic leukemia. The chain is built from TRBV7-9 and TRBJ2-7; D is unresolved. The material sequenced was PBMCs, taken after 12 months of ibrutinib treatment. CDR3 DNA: TGTGCCAGCAGCATAACACGGGACGAGCAGTACTTC. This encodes CASSITRDEQYF.